These 16 T cell receptor beta chains were sequenced from one sample in a study of blood T cell repertoires in COVID-19. The repertoire was sequenced with immunoSEQ multiplex PCR; TCRdb's copy has only in-frame clones and lacks some. The sample lists 150,000 to 200,000 clones, about four fifths occurring once. The sequencing input was peripheral blood. The receptors were gathered from a man aged 65-85 years with active or convalescent COVID-19.

The genes are TRBV10-3 and TRBJ2-3, with no clear D. Looked up from germline, CDR1 is ENHRY and CDR2 is SYGVKD. Trimming pared 8 bases from V and 2 bases from J, leaving 11 bases between. This CDR3 has 13 residues. The CDR3 sequence is CAILRSPTDTQYF. The CDR3 nucleotides read TGTGCCATCCTGCGGAGTCCCACAGATACGCAGTATTTT.

The chain links TRBV6-2 or TRBV6-3 to TRBJ2-2; possible D gene TRBD1, 6 bases. Between the trimmed V and J ends, which lost 5 bases and 3 bases, there was a span of 10 bases. This CDR3 is 14 amino acids long. The germline V gene encodes CDR1 MNHEY and CDR2 SVGEGT. The CDR3 DNA reads TGTGCCAGCAGTACAGGGTCCTACACCGGGGAGCTGTTTTTT. Its protein is CASSTGSYTGELFF.

This chain connects TRBV19 to TRBJ1-4; D is possibly TRBD1 (6 bases). The germline V gene has CDR1 LNHDA and CDR2 SQIVND (reference sequence). The CDR3 has 14 amino acids. V was trimmed by 5 bases and J by 7 bases, leaving 14 bases between them. In nucleotides, the CDR3 is TGTGCCAGTAGTGGGGGCGCGGCGGGTGAAAAACTGTTTTTT. This codes for CASSGGAAGEKLFF.

The chain employs TRBV21-1 and TRBJ2-7; TRBD1, as called in the table, went unchecked against the DNA. TRBV21-1 is classified as a pseudogene. This CDR3 comprises 14 residues. DNA for the CDR3: TGTGCCAGCAGCAAAATACAGGGGGTCTACGAGCAGTACTTC. The encoded protein is CASSKIQGVYEQYF.

The gene calls are TRBV6-5 and TRBJ2-1; 8 nucleotides match TRBD1. Germline V CDR1 and CDR2: MNHEY, SVGAGI. The CDR3 is made up of 15 amino acids. V dropped 6 bases and J dropped 0; count of bases not matched to a gene: 4. CDR3 sequence reads: CASRRTGSSYNEQFF. The CDR3 region has the DNA TGTGCCAGCAGGAGGACAGGGAGCTCCTACAATGAGCAGTTCTTC.

The chain carries TRBV10-3 and TRBJ2-3; weak D call: TRBD1 (6 bases). V lost 4 bases and J 0 bases, leaving 11 bases between the germline ends. This CDR3 has 15 residues. CDR1 and CDR2 (germline): ENHRY, SYGVKD. CDR3 nucleotide sequence: TGTGCCATCAGTGTACAGGGACATAGCACAGATACGCAGTATTTT. Translated, it gives CAISVQGHSTDTQYF.

V and J are TRBV20-1 and TRBJ2-1; D is unresolved. The CDR3 contains 11 residues. CDR1 and CDR2 (germline): DFQATT, SNEGSKA (reference sequence). Trimming took 5 bases from V and 10 from J, leaving 12 bases between them. The CDR3 DNA follows: TGCAGTGCTCACAGACGCCCGGAGCAGTTCTTC. Residues: CSAHRRPEQFF.

This clone was detected only once. At the DNA level, this CDR3 is encoded by other sequences in the same sample as well. The gene calls are TRBV4-1 and TRBJ2-3, with D maybe TRBD2 (5 bases). Deletions cut 6 bases from V and 7 bases from J, with 20 bases between. The CDR3 is made up of 15 amino acids. Germline CDR1 MGHRA, CDR2 YSYEKL. DNA for the CDR3: TGCGCCAGCAGTGTAGTTCCGGGAAACGGGAATACGCAGTATTTT. It translates to CASSVVPGNGNTQYF.

This clone was detected a few times. This sequence joins TRBV28 and TRBJ1-2, with a possible D match to TRBD1 (5 bases). This CDR3 region has 15 residues. Germline V lookup: CDR1 MDHEN, CDR2 SYDVKM. The ends were cut back, 4 bases at V and 0 bases at J, with 12 bases in the middle. In nucleotides, the CDR3 is TGTGCCAGCAGTTCCCAGGGTCGAGCTAACTATGGCTACACCTTC. Protein product: CASSSQGRANYGYTF.

The V call is TRBV10-3, the J call TRBJ2-3; 8 bases are shared with TRBD1. Germline lookup yields CDR1 ENHRY and CDR2 SYGVKD. The CDR3 length is 14 residues. V lost 6 bases to trimming and J lost 4 bases; unmatched junction nucleotides: 6. The CDR3 region has the DNA TGTGCCATCAGATCCCTGGACAGGGCAGATACGCAGTATTTT. The encoded protein is CAIRSLDRADTQYF.

This clone was counted only a few times. V gene TRBV7-9 combines with J gene TRBJ2-7; tentatively, D is TRBD1 (6 bases). The CDR3 has 12 residues. The V and J ends lost 5 bases and 4 bases respectively, with 9 bases between them. In germline, CDR1 is SEHNR, CDR2 FQNEAQ (reference sequence). In nucleotides, the CDR3 is TGTGCCAGCAGCGTACAGGGTTACGAGCAGTACTTC. Its translation is CASSVQGYEQYF.

This rearrangement joins TRBV6-1 to TRBJ1-2, with D possibly matching TRBD1 (5 bases). V was pared by 3 bases and J by 0 bases, with 20 bases between. CDR3 length equals 18 residues. CDR1 and CDR2 from the germline V gene are MNHNS and SASEGT. CDR3 protein: CASSEAGLGRTSNYGYTF. The CDR3 DNA reads TGTGCCAGCAGTGAGGCGGGGCTGGGGCGGACTTCTAACTATGGCTACACCTTC.

On this clone itself: Other nucleotide sequences in the sample specify the same CDR3. V usage is TRBV7-9 and J usage is TRBJ1-2; 7 positions agree with TRBD1. J was trimmed by 0 bases and V by 2 bases; bases with no gene match: 6. This CDR3 has 16 amino acids. Germline V gene lookup returns CDR1 SEHNR and CDR2 FQNEAQ (reference sequence). The CDR3, as DNA: TGTGCCAGCAGCTTACTAGGGGGCCTACCTAACTATGGCTACACCTTC. Translated: CASSLLGGLPNYGYTF.

J is TRBJ2-7 and V is TRBV6-6; D remains unclear. Germline V gene data show CDR1 as MNHNY and CDR2 as SVGAGI (reference sequence). Trimming stripped 8 bases from V and 4 bases from J, with 12 bases between. CDR3 length equals 12 residues. Here the CDR3 reads CASRSSSYEQYF. In DNA, the CDR3 is TGTGCCAGCCGATCGTCCAGTTACGAGCAGTACTTC.

The genes are TRBV5-1 and TRBJ2-5; D is unclear. V lost 1 base and J lost 5, with 18 bases in between. Germline V gene lookup returns CDR1 SGHRS and CDR2 YFSETQ. This CDR3 has 16 amino acids. CDR3 region: CASSLSALTGPETQYF. The DNA of the CDR3 is TGCGCCAGCAGCTTGTCGGCCCTTACGGGTCCGGAGACCCAGTACTTC.

The J gene is TRBJ2-6, the V gene TRBV5-1; D is unclear. Germline values: CDR1 SGHRS, CDR2 YFSETQ. The ends were cut back, 7 bases at V and 0 bases at J, with 8 bases in the middle. CDR3 length: 14 residues. CDR3 in DNA: TGCGCCAGCTGCCCTATCTCTGGGGCCAACGTCCTGACTTTC. As protein: CASCPISGANVLTF.